What follows describes a single TCR beta chain. The sample is drawn from a study of blood T cells in healthy people across ages. Through a sample-barcoded 5' primer and a J-beta primer mix, a second PCR was run for roughly 6 to 12 cycles. Per sample, CDR3-containing paired-end reads numbered at least 2.5 million. TCRdb analysed the 5' RACE reads with MiXCR anew, one entry per CDR3 protein. The sample includes around 780,000 distinct CDR3 sequences, around 50% of them seen just once. The clonotype originates from a man aged 35 to 55 in good health. Sequences were obtained from blood.

CDR3 protein: CASSVPSGPYGYTF. CDR3 DNA sequence: TGTGCCAGCAGCGTCCCCTCAGGGCCTTATGGCTACACCTTC. This chain links TRBV6-2 or TRBV6-3 with TRBJ1-2; D is perhaps TRBD1 (5 bases). Germline CDR1 and CDR2: MNHEY and SVGEGT. The CDR3 runs 14 residues. Trimming shortened V by 6 bases and J by 5 bases, and 16 bases separated the two germline ends.